This is a list of T cell receptor beta chains from one sample in a study of human T cells and chemical hapten exposure. Using its own MiXCR run on the RACE reads, TCRdb lists one record per CDR3 protein. The table shows 100,000 or so distinct CDR3 sequences, with 30% to 35% occurring only once. This sample comprised whole blood, obtained in connection with sensitization to the hapten diphenylcyclopropenone (DPC). The receptors here all came from a man aged 40-50 years with alopecia areata. Some clones in this sample may be carry-over from other donors' samples. The CDR3 runs from the conserved cysteine through the conserved F or W. D genes are given only for firm matches. Some rows have no size entry. The others give once, few or many, or a class for an expanded clone.

>.|few|TRBJ2-3|TRBV24-1
TGTGCCACCAGTGACTCGACAGAACCAATAATCCTCACAGATACGCAGTATTTT
CATSDSTEPIILTDTQYF
>TRBD2|.|TRBJ2-2|TRBV6-2/TRBV6-3
TGTGCCAGCAGGAAGGGGCGGGAGGTCACCGGGGAGCTGTTTTTT
CASRKGREVTGELFF
>.|few|TRBJ2-1|TRBV12-3/TRBV12-4
TGTGCCAGCAGTTTAGGGCTAGCGTACTACAATGAGCAGTTCTTC
CASSLGLAYYNEQFF
>.|.|TRBJ2-5|TRBV3-1
TGTGCCAGCAGCCAAGTCACAGAAGAGACCCAGTACTTC
CASSQVTEETQYF
>TRBD1|.|TRBJ1-3|TRBV20-1
TGCAGTGCTAGGACAGGGAGCTCTGGAAACACCATATATTTT
CSARTGSSGNTIYF
>TRBD1|.|TRBJ1-2|TRBV7-9
TGTGCCAGCAGCTTAGAGGGGGCCCACTATGGCTACACCTTC
CASSLEGAHYGYTF
>.|.|TRBJ1-3|TRBV28
TGTGCCAGCAGTTTATCCGACGGAGGCTCTGGAAACACCATATATTTT
CASSLSDGGSGNTIYF
>.|.|TRBJ2-3|TRBV7-2
TGTGCCAGCAGCTTAGCGGGAGCCCCGACAGATACGCAGTATTTT
CASSLAGAPTDTQYF
>TRBD1|.|TRBJ1-6|TRBV6-5
TGTGCCAGCAGTTACAGGCAGGGGGCCCATTCACCCCTCCACTTT
CASSYRQGAHSPLHF
>.|few|TRBJ1-1|TRBV29-1
TGCAGCGCCCGGTCCTTTACGGACACTGAAGCTTTCTTT
CSARSFTDTEAFF
>TRBD2|.|TRBJ2-7|TRBV10-3
TGTGCCATCAGTGATGTGGGAGGGCCGGGTGAGCAGTACTTC
CAISDVGGPGEQYF
>TRBD2|few|TRBJ2-7|TRBV7-2
TGTGCCAGCAGCTTAGCGGTAGCGGGAGGTAGGGAGCAGTACTTC
CASSLAVAGGREQYF
>TRBD1|.|TRBJ2-2|TRBV29-1
TGCAGCGTGTCGACAGGGACCACCGGGGAGCTGTTTTTT
CSVSTGTTGELFF
>TRBD2|medium-sized|TRBJ2-1|TRBV27
TGTGCCAGCAGTTTATCGATAGCGGGAGGGCGTGAGCAGTTCTTC
CASSLSIAGGREQFF
>.|.|TRBJ2-4|TRBV24-1
TGTGCCACCAGTGACTCACAGGTAGCCAAAAACATTCAGTACTTC
CATSDSQVAKNIQYF
>.|once|TRBJ1-2|TRBV28
TGTGCCAGCAGTTTACCTAGGACCGGGACGATAATCTACACCTTC
CASSLPRTGTIIYTF
>.|few|TRBJ2-7|TRBV6-5
TGTGCCAGCAGTTACAGGGAGGACTACGAGCAGTACTTC
CASSYREDYEQYF
>TRBD2|.|TRBJ2-1|TRBV10-3
TGTGCCATCAGTGAGCTTCTAGCGGGAGCTGGCAATGAGCAGTTCTTC
CAISELLAGAGNEQFF
>TRBD1|.|TRBJ2-3|TRBV27
TGTGCCAGCAGTTCATTCGAGACAGGGCCCACAGATACGCAGTATTTT
CASSSFETGPTDTQYF
>.|few|TRBJ2-3|TRBV9
TGTGCCAGCAGCCGACTAGTTACAGATACGCAGTATTTT
CASSRLVTDTQYF
>.|.|TRBJ2-3|TRBV6-5
TGTGCCAGCAGTACAGGGCTTCGCACAGATACGCAGTATTTT
CASSTGLRTDTQYF
>.|.|TRBJ2-7|TRBV12-3/TRBV12-4
TGTGCCAGCAGCCCCGGCCCCAAGGAGTACTTC
CASSPGPKEYF
>.|.|TRBJ2-6|TRBV6-1
TGTGCCAGCAGTGAAGGACAGCTGAGCTTTGGGGCCAACGTCCTGACTTTC
CASSEGQLSFGANVLTF
>TRBD1|few|TRBJ1-6|TRBV28
TGTGCCAGCAGGCGCACAGGGGGCGACTATAATTCACCCCTCCACTTT
CASRRTGGDYNSPLHF
>.|few|TRBJ2-2|TRBV7-7
TGTGCTAGCAGCCATTCTCTAGGGGAGCTGTTTTTT
CASSHSLGELFF
>TRBD1|.|TRBJ2-3|TRBV20-1
TGCAGTGCTACCCCACAGGGGTGGGGTTTTGATACGCAGTATTTT
CSATPQGWGFDTQYF
>.|many|TRBJ2-5|TRBV5-1
TGCGCCAGCAGCTACCTAGGTCGAAGGAGAGAGACCCAGTACTTC
CASSYLGRRRETQYF
>.|.|TRBJ2-3|TRBV6-2/TRBV6-3
TGTGCCAGCATGAGGACTATATTCACAGATACGCAGTATTTT
CASMRTIFTDTQYF
>.|.|TRBJ1-6|TRBV12-3/TRBV12-4
TGTGCCAGCAGCCCTCTCCCCATCCGCACCTATAATTCACCCCTCCACTTT
CASSPLPIRTYNSPLHF
>TRBD2|.|TRBJ2-3|TRBV28
TGTGCCAGCAGTTACCTGGCGGGGGCAGATACGCAGTATTTT
CASSYLAGADTQYF
>TRBD1|few|TRBJ1-2|TRBV29-1
TGCAGCGCCGGACAGGGATGGTCCTATGGCTACACCTTC
CSAGQGWSYGYTF
>.|few|TRBJ2-5|TRBV6-2/TRBV6-3
TGTGCCAGCAGTTCCGCCGGTCCGTCGGAGACCCAGTACTTC
CASSSAGPSETQYF
>.|few|TRBJ2-7|TRBV7-9
TGTGCCAGCAGCTTTGAAGGCGGAGCCTCCTACGAGCAGTACTTC
CASSFEGGASYEQYF
>.|.|TRBJ2-7|TRBV28
TGTGCCACCCAGGGCTACGAGCAGTACTTC
CATQGYEQYF
>.|.|TRBJ2-1|TRBV9
TGTGCCAGCAGCGCGGACCTTTACAATGAGCAGTTCTTC
CASSADLYNEQFF
>.|.|TRBJ2-4|TRBV20-1
TGCAGTGCCACAAGAAGCTACAAAAACATTCAGTACTTC
CSATRSYKNIQYF
>TRBD1|once|TRBJ2-3|TRBV5-4
TGTGCCAGCAGCTTGCTACTGACAGGGCCGGACGGTACGCAGTATTTT
CASSLLLTGPDGTQYF
>.|few|TRBJ2-4|TRBV29-1
TGCAGCGTTGGGGCGCTGGACATTCAGTACTTC
CSVGALDIQYF
>.|few|TRBJ1-1|TRBV4-1
TGCGCCAGCAGCCAAGTGAACAGGGTAGGTCTGGAAGCTTTCTTT
CASSQVNRVGLEAFF
>.|few|TRBJ2-7|TRBV6-1
TGTGCCAGCAGACCGCAGGGGAGATACGAGCAGTACTTC
CASRPQGRYEQYF
>.|.|TRBJ2-3|TRBV4-1
TGCGCCAGCAGCCAAGGACAGGAAATCACAGATACGCAGTATTTT
CASSQGQEITDTQYF